This T cell receptor beta chain stems from a study of cytotoxic CD8 clonotypes in ibrutinib-treated CLL (dated by TCRdb to about 2021). Turning to the overall study: In this cohort, around 14 patients were treatment-naive and more than 9 were relapsed/refractory, while some 17 had unmutated IGHV. Partial responses were observed in roughly 24 patients and complete responses in 2; after a median follow-up of roughly 62 months, remission was maintained in roughly 14 patients and progression was observed in approximately 12. Response samples were taken after a median of 12 months on treatment, ranging from about 6 to 40 months. On average, each sample had roughly 230,000 productive templates and about 89,000 productive rearrangements. Longitudinal samples were available for about 30% of the roughly 86 trial participants. Cryopreserved peripheral blood mononuclear cells were obtained before treatment, at response, and at either sustained remission or disease progression.

The goal of deep resolution MiSeq sequencing was a depth between 1 in 1 million and 1 in 200,000 T cells, and coverage averaged 10x per clonotype. The immunoSEQ hsTCRB Kit was used to generate the TCR beta libraries. As for how the authors treated the data: The data were analyzed with ImmunoSEQ Analyzer and ImmunoSEQ Data Assistant, and V, D and J gene assignments followed IMGT definitions. Clonality, which ranges from 0 to 1, was calculated by subtracting the normalized Shannon entropy of productive rearrangement frequencies from one. Only overrepresented clonotypes making up at least 0.05% of each patient's repertoire were included in the public clonotype analysis. Some 13 age-matched healthy donor repertoires from immuneACCESS served as clonality controls. Entries here come from immuneACCESS through TCRdb and include only in-frame sequences with V and J called. Some clones fail to appear in such tables; in the studies checked, an unresolved V gene covers under half of the shortfall, and the cause of the remainder is unknown. V, J and clone size are those of that table, while D and trimming were read from the DNA. This sample gives 15,000 to 20,000 clones in total; 55% to 80% of them show up just once. The ten biggest clones cover 15% to 20% of the sample.

Note on this clone: The clone's antigen remains unknown. Base qualities are not at hand, and no much larger clone is one base apart.

Points the paper makes about the study in general: At baseline, clonality was higher than in age-matched healthy donors and showed a strong correlation with circulating CD8+ T-cell counts. Public clonotypes were rare and either contracted or stayed stable during treatment, and the rise in clonality at ibrutinib response reflected the expansion of private clonotypes. Lymph node repertoires were not examined, and the timing of sampling was not matched between patients in sustained remission and those whose disease progressed. An increase in clonality was observed at ibrutinib response, with clonality remaining stable during sustained remission and falling back toward baseline at progression.

The germline V gene specifies SGHNT as CDR1 and YENEEA as CDR2. From the cysteine up to the phenylalanine, the CDR3 has a length of 17 residues. Of all the DNA, just the CDR3 is kept, 51 bases in frame from base 1. The V end gives up 5 bases and the J end 1 base, leaving 9 bases in the junction not matched to a gene. For TCR beta library preparation, 1.5 to 2.5 micrograms of genomic DNA was extracted from cryopreserved PBMCs. Longitudinal blood samples from CLL patients receiving ibrutinib monotherapy were subjected to high-throughput TCR beta sequencing. The patients took part in an open-label, single-center phase 2 trial of ibrutinib monotherapy.

The receptor comes from a human donor with chronic lymphocytic leukemia. The chain employs TRBV11-3 and TRBJ2-2, and TRBD2 matches 8 of the central bases. The sample consisted of PBMCs, taken before ibrutinib treatment. The nucleotide sequence is given as TGTGCCAGCAGCCCCCCAGGGAGCGGGGGGAACACCGGGGAGCTGTTTTTT. Its product reads: CASSPPGSGGNTGELFF.